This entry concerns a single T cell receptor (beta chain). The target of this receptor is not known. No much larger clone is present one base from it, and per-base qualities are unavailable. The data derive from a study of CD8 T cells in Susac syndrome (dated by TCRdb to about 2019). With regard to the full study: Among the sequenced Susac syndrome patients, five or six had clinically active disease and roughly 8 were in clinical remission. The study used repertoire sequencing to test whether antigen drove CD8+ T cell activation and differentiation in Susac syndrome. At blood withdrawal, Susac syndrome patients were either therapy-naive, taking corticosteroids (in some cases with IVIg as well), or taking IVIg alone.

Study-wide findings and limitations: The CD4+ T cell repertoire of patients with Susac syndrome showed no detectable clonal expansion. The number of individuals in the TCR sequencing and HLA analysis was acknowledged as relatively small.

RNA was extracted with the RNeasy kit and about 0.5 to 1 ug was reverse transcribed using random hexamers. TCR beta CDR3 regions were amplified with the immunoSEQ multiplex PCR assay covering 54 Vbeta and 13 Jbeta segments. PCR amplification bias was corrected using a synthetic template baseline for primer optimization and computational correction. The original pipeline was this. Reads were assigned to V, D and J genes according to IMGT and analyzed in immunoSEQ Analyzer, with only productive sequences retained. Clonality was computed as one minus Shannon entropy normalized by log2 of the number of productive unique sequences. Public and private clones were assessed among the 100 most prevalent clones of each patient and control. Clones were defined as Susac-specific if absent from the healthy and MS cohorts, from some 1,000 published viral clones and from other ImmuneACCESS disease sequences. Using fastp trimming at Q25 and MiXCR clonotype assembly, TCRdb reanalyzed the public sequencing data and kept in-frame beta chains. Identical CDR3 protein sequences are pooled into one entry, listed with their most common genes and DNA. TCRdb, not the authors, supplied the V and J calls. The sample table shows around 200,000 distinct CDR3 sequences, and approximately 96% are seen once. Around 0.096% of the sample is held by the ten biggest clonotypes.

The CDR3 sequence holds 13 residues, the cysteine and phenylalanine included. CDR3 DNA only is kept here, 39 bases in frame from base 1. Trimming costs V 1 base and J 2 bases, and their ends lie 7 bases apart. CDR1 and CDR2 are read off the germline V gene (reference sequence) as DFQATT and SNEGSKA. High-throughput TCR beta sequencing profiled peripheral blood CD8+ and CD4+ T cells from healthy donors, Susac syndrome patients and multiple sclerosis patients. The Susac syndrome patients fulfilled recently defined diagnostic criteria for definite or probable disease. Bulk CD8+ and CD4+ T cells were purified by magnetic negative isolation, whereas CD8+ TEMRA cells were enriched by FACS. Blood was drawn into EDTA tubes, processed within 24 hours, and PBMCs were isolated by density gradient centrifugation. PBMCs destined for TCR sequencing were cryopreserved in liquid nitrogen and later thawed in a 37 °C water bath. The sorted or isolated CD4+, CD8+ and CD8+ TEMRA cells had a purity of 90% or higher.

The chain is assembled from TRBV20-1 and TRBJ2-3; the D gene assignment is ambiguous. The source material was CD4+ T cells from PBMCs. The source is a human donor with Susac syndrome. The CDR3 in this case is CSARVSHTDTQYF. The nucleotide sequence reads TGCAGTGCTAGAGTTAGTCACACAGATACGCAGTATTTT.